This is a list of T cell receptor beta chains from one sample in a study of blood T cells in healthy people across ages. One entry per CDR3 protein results from TCRdb running MiXCR on the 5' RACE reads. The sample includes under 2,000,000 distinct CDR3 sequences, approximately 50% of them seen just once. Sequencing was done on a sample of blood. All receptors derive from a woman between 40 and 50 years old in good health. Each CDR3 is given with its conserved first and last residue. Some rows have no size entry. The others give once, few or many, or a class for an expanded clone.

abundance: NA; v_gene: TRBV20-1; j_gene: TRBJ1-2; CDR3aa: CSAGPQRDYGYTF
abundance: few; v_gene: TRBV20-1; j_gene: TRBJ2-1; CDR3aa: CSVLFPGEPNEQFF
abundance: few; v_gene: TRBV29-1; j_gene: TRBJ2-4; CDR3aa: CSVDGDSKNIQYF
abundance: few; v_gene: TRBV9; j_gene: TRBJ2-1; CDR3aa: CASSDSGENYNEQFF
abundance: few; v_gene: TRBV20-1; j_gene: TRBJ1-5; CDR3aa: CSARDNRAGTVSIRNQPQHF
abundance: NA; v_gene: TRBV6-4; j_gene: TRBJ2-6; CDR3aa: CASSDSPTISGANVLTF
abundance: NA; v_gene: TRBV6-2/TRBV6-3; j_gene: TRBJ2-5; CDR3aa: CASSHRERAETQYF
abundance: NA; v_gene: TRBV6-1; j_gene: TRBJ2-7; CDR3aa: CASTRQVNSYEQYF
abundance: NA; v_gene: TRBV20-1; j_gene: TRBJ2-5; CDR3aa: CSARDIGAGTETQYF
abundance: NA; v_gene: TRBV4-3; j_gene: NA; CDR3aa: CASSQGGLLYETQYF
abundance: few; v_gene: TRBV2; j_gene: TRBJ2-5; CDR3aa: CASCLGGFETQYF
abundance: NA; v_gene: TRBV28; j_gene: TRBJ2-4; CDR3aa: CASSFTVPKNIQYF
abundance: many; v_gene: TRBV6-5; j_gene: TRBJ2-1; CDR3aa: CASSRDNEQFF
abundance: NA; v_gene: TRBV20-1; j_gene: TRBJ2-7; CDR3aa: CSARDRPRGHEQYF
abundance: once; v_gene: TRBV5-1; j_gene: TRBJ2-3; CDR3aa: CAGSLVGGSTDTQYF
abundance: NA; v_gene: TRBV20-1; j_gene: TRBJ2-3; CDR3aa: CSASRPEEDYTQYF
abundance: NA; v_gene: TRBV15; j_gene: TRBJ2-5; CDR3aa: CATSTNWGETQYF
abundance: once; v_gene: TRBV9; j_gene: TRBJ2-1; CDR3aa: CASSVGTSDGEQFF
abundance: few; v_gene: TRBV7-2; j_gene: TRBJ2-5; CDR3aa: CALAGGDGETQYF
abundance: NA; v_gene: TRBV9; j_gene: TRBJ2-1; CDR3aa: CASSGTSGAYNEQFF
abundance: NA; v_gene: TRBV6-5; j_gene: TRBJ2-5; CDR3aa: CASSNYILGSRETQYF
abundance: few; v_gene: TRBV3-1; j_gene: TRBJ1-2; CDR3aa: CASSQAQGYTF
abundance: NA; v_gene: TRBV20-1; j_gene: TRBJ2-5; CDR3aa: CSARTSGGAGETQYF
abundance: NA; v_gene: TRBV6-5; j_gene: TRBJ2-5; CDR3aa: CASSYSGQGVETQYF
abundance: NA; v_gene: TRBV4-3; j_gene: TRBJ2-3; CDR3aa: CASSQGSSHSTDTQYF
abundance: NA; v_gene: TRBV20-1; j_gene: TRBJ1-2; CDR3aa: CSAARGGGPNYGYTF
abundance: NA; v_gene: TRBV5-1; j_gene: TRBJ2-1; CDR3aa: CASSVGDLYNEQFF
abundance: few; v_gene: TRBV7-2; j_gene: TRBJ2-3; CDR3aa: CASSPSLAGALTDTQYF
abundance: NA; v_gene: TRBV5-1; j_gene: TRBJ2-1; CDR3aa: CASSFLSTFPQRNEQFF
abundance: few; v_gene: TRBV4-3; j_gene: TRBJ2-3; CDR3aa: CASSQGRDGRTDTQYF
abundance: NA; v_gene: TRBV28; j_gene: NA; CDR3aa: CASSLNRVTPFEQYF
abundance: NA; v_gene: TRBV4-1; j_gene: TRBJ1-1; CDR3aa: CASSQDPPGSNTEAFF
abundance: NA; v_gene: TRBV7-8; j_gene: TRBJ2-1; CDR3aa: CASTLVRFGRNEQFF
abundance: few; v_gene: TRBV6-2/TRBV6-3; j_gene: TRBJ2-5; CDR3aa: CASSTLKTGIRETQYF
abundance: few; v_gene: TRBV6-6; j_gene: TRBJ2-3; CDR3aa: CASSHRTSGGHTDTQYF
abundance: NA; v_gene: TRBV6-5; j_gene: TRBJ1-1; CDR3aa: CASGGGGTITEAFF
abundance: few; v_gene: TRBV20-1; j_gene: TRBJ2-7; CDR3aa: CSAIQPRSGGGDEQYF
abundance: NA; v_gene: TRBV12-3/TRBV12-4; j_gene: TRBJ1-4; CDR3aa: CASSPGGIGEKLFF
abundance: few; v_gene: TRBV28; j_gene: TRBJ2-7; CDR3aa: CASSLWAGGAHYEQYF
abundance: few; v_gene: TRBV10-1; j_gene: TRBJ2-7; CDR3aa: CASSDLSYEQYF
abundance: NA; v_gene: TRBV7-6; j_gene: TRBJ1-1; CDR3aa: CASSSEGMDTEAFF
abundance: NA; v_gene: TRBV20-1; j_gene: NA; CDR3aa: CSVGYETQYF
abundance: NA; v_gene: TRBV20-1; j_gene: TRBJ1-2; CDR3aa: CSAPDRGPHGYTF
abundance: NA; v_gene: TRBV20-1; j_gene: TRBJ2-3; CDR3aa: CSARGAPYNPSDTQYF
abundance: few; v_gene: TRBV27; j_gene: TRBJ2-7; CDR3aa: CASSPRTGVSYEQYF
abundance: few; v_gene: TRBV6-5; j_gene: TRBJ2-1; CDR3aa: CASSYAGGNEQFF
abundance: NA; v_gene: TRBV29-1; j_gene: TRBJ1-4; CDR3aa: CSVGTLMTEKLFF
abundance: NA; v_gene: TRBV7-6; j_gene: TRBJ2-7; CDR3aa: CASSLAVEHSHEQYF
abundance: NA; v_gene: TRBV24-1; j_gene: TRBJ2-1; CDR3aa: CATSEPGTGVSSYNEQFF
abundance: NA; v_gene: TRBV29-1; j_gene: TRBJ2-1; CDR3aa: CSIAVKVGNEQFF
abundance: NA; v_gene: TRBV4-3; j_gene: TRBJ2-7; CDR3aa: CASSQEWRASSYEQYF
abundance: NA; v_gene: TRBV7-9; j_gene: TRBJ1-1; CDR3aa: CASAKTENTEAFF
abundance: few; v_gene: TRBV6-4; j_gene: TRBJ2-3; CDR3aa: CASSRQGRSTDTQYF
abundance: NA; v_gene: TRBV24-1; j_gene: TRBJ2-5; CDR3aa: CATSEGDQTETQYF
abundance: NA; v_gene: TRBV5-5; j_gene: TRBJ2-7; CDR3aa: CASRTGHTSSYEQYF
abundance: NA; v_gene: TRBV5-1; j_gene: TRBJ1-1; CDR3aa: CASSPEGGWTEAFF